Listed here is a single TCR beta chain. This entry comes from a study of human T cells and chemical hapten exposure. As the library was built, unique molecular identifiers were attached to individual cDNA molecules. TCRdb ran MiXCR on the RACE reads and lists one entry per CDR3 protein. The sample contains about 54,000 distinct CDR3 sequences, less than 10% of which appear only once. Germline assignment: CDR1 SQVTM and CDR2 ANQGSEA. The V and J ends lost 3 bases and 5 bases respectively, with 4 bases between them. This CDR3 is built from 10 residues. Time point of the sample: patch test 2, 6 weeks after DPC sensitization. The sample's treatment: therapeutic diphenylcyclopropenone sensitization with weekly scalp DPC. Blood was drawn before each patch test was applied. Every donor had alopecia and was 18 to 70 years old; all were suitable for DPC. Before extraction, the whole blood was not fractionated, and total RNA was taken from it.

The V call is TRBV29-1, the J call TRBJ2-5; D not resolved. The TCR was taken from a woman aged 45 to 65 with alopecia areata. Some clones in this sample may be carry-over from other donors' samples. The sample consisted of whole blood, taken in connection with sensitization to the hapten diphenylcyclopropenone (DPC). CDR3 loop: CSVDWETQYF. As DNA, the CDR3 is TGCAGCGTTGACTGGGAGACCCAGTACTTC. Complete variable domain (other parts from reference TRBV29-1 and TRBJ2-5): SAVISQKPSRDICQRGTSLTIQCQVDSQVTMMFWYRQQPGQSLTLIATANQGSEATYESGFVIDKFPISRPNLTFSTLTVSNMSPEDSSIYLCSVDWETQYFGPGTRLLVL.